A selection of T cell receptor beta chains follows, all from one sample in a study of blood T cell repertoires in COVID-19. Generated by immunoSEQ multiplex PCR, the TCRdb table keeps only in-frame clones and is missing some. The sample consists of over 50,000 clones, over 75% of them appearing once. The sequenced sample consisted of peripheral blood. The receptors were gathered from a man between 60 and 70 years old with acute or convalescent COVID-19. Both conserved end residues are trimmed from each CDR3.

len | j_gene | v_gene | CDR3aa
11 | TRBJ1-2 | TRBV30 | AEEDRSFFSYT
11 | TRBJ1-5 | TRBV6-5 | ASITGQGKPQH
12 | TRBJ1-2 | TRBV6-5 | ASSQGPLDYGYT
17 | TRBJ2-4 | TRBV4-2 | ASSQEAWTSGNAKNIQY
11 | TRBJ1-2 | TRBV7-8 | ASSLGQSYGYT
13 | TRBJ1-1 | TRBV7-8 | ASSLRGDRNTEAF
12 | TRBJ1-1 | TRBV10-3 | AISGDSLNTEAF
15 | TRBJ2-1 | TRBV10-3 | AISDLIGTSGGNEQF
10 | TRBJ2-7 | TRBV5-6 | ASSLSSYEQY
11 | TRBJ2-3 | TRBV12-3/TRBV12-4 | ASSRLAGDTQY
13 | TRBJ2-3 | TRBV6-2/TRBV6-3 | ASSWASGALDTQY
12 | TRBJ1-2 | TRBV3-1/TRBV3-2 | ASSQPQGGNGYT
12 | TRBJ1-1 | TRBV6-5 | ASSLVVGGAEAF
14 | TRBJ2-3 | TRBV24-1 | ATSDPASGVADTQY
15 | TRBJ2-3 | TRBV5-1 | ASSIGLGQGGSDTQY
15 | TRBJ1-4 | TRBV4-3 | ASSQDLGGRGEEKLF
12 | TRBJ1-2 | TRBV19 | ASTSAGGGYGYT
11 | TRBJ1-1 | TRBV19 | ASSVGQGTEAF
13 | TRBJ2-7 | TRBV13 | ASSLGLGAGGEQY